What follows is one TCR beta chain and its context. The data belong to a study of blood T cell repertoires in COVID-19. Across the study: The samples span acute and convalescent COVID-19 from the United States, Italy and Spain.

Losses at the gene ends were 4 bases for V and 0 bases for J; bases not matched to a gene: 12. This CDR3 has 17 residues. Looked up from germline, CDR1 is SNHLY and CDR2 is FYNNEI. In the original analysis: Nucleated cell counts were estimated from reference gene primer amplification. Sequenced by immunoSEQ multiplex PCR; TCRdb stores in-frame clones only, minus some. V and J calls plus clone size are reproduced from that table; the DNA served to infer D and trimming. This table has about 36,000 clones, roughly 78% appearing once. The receptor comes from a man aged 55-75 years with acute or convalescent COVID-19. Sequencing was done on a sample of peripheral blood. V gene TRBV2 combines with J gene TRBJ2-7, with 7 bases matching TRBD2. CDR3 sequence reads: CASSVRRLAVLSYEQYF. CDR3 coding DNA: TGTGCCAGCAGTGTTAGGCGGCTAGCGGTTCTCTCCTACGAGCAGTACTTC. The full variable domain, with the rest looked up from reference TRBV2 and TRBJ2-7, is EPEVTQTPSHQVTQMGQEVILRCVPISNHLYFYWYRQILGQKVEFLVSFYNNEISEKSEIFDDQFSVERPDGSNFTLKIRSTKLEDSAMYFCASSVRRLAVLSYEQYFGPGTRLTVT.